This T cell receptor (beta chain) derives from a study of T-cell memory formation after mild COVID-19. 5'RACE primed from the constant segment yielded TCR alpha and TCR beta cDNA libraries bearing sample barcodes and UMIs. One entry per CDR3 protein, called by TCRdb with MiXCR from the 5' RACE reads. The sample records 250,000 to 350,000 distinct CDR3 sequences, approximately 20% being singletons. V was cut by 6 bases and J by 6 bases, with 11 bases left in between. CDR1 and CDR2 (germline): MNHEY, SMNVEV (reference sequence). The CDR3 has 12 residues. V usage is TRBV27 and J usage is TRBJ1-2, with D possibly TRBD1 on 6 matching bases. The sequenced material came from PBMCs or a T cell subset sorted from them (not recorded which). The TCR originated in a man aged 18 to 29 who had mild COVID-19 (a few samples of this study predate the infection). Cell type and time point are not known. CDR3 sequence: CASRRGANGYTF. CDR3 coding DNA: TGTGCCAGCAGACGGGGGGCTAATGGCTACACCTTC.